This record covers a single TCR beta chain. The antigen remains unidentified. The missing conserved phenylalanine or tryptophan at the end of this CDR3 makes a read error likely. The data stem from a study of tumor and adjacent non-tumor tissue in lung cancer. Study in general: There were some 11 adenocarcinoma, a couple of squamous cell carcinoma and 1 small cell lung cancer cases. Study-level points and caveats: Tumor repertoires had a smaller top 100 clone share than normal lung. Significantly higher TCR diversity was found in tumor than normal lung.

This CDR3 region has 11 residues. A modified ARM-PCR protocol with three rounds of nested PCR amplified TCRbeta. TCRdb re-called the multiplex PCR reads with MiXCR, one entry per CDR3 protein. Of some 99,000 distinct CDR3 sequences in the sample, roughly 80% were seen once. The template was RNA from unsorted bulk tissue. This receptor was identified in a woman aged 55-75 years with non-small cell lung cancer. The specimen sequenced was lung tumor tissue. The chain carries TRBV12-3 or TRBV12-4 and TRBJ2-5; D perhaps matches TRBD1 (6 bases). The CDR3 sequence: CASTQGETQYI. The CDR3 DNA reads TGTGCGAGCACCCAGGGGGAGACCCAGTACATC.